This is a list of T cell receptor beta chains from one sample in a study of blood T cell repertoires in COVID-19. Generated by immunoSEQ multiplex PCR, the TCRdb table keeps only in-frame clones and is missing some. The table lists hundreds of thousands of clones, around 89% of them singletons. The specimen was PBMCs or T cells enriched from blood (not recorded which). These receptors were taken from a man between 50 and 59 years old who had been exposed to COVID-19. Each CDR3 is given with its conserved first and last residue. Fields, in order: J gene, V gene, D gene, clone size, CDR3 DNA, CDR3 protein. A D gene is named only where the DNA matches it firmly. Clone size appears in some rows only: once, few, many, or a class for an expanded clone.

j_call: TRBJ2-1
v_call: TRBV10-2
d_call: TRBD2
clone_size: .
cdr3_nt: TGCGCCAGCAGTGGAACTAGCGGGGGCTACAATGAGCAGTTCTTC
cdr3_aa: CASSGTSGGYNEQFF

j_call: TRBJ1-3
v_call: TRBV11-2
d_call: .
clone_size: few
cdr3_nt: TGTGCCAGCAGCTTAACAATTGGAAACACCATATATTTT
cdr3_aa: CASSLTIGNTIYF

j_call: TRBJ2-7
v_call: TRBV12-3/TRBV12-4
d_call: .
clone_size: .
cdr3_nt: TGTGCCAGCACACCGCCGGGGTCCTACGAGCAGTACTTC
cdr3_aa: CASTPPGSYEQYF

j_call: TRBJ2-2
v_call: TRBV5-1
d_call: .
clone_size: .
cdr3_nt: TGCGCCAGCAGCTTTGGACAGATCCCCGGGGAGCTGTTTTTT
cdr3_aa: CASSFGQIPGELFF

j_call: TRBJ1-1
v_call: TRBV28
d_call: .
clone_size: .
cdr3_nt: TGTGCCAGCAGTTTATCCACCCCACCACACACGGCTTTCTTT
cdr3_aa: CASSLSTPPHTAFF

j_call: TRBJ2-3
v_call: TRBV7-8
d_call: TRBD2
clone_size: .
cdr3_nt: TGTGCCAGCAGCTTTATAACGGGAGGTACAGATACGCAGTATTTT
cdr3_aa: CASSFITGGTDTQYF

j_call: TRBJ2-1
v_call: TRBV10-1
d_call: .
clone_size: once
cdr3_nt: TGCGCCAGCAGTGACGGGTCACTGGGTTACAATGAGCAGTTCTTC
cdr3_aa: CASSDGSLGYNEQFF

j_call: TRBJ2-2
v_call: TRBV9
d_call: .
clone_size: .
cdr3_nt: TGTGCCAGCAGCGTAGCTAGCCACACCGGGGAGCTGTTTTTT
cdr3_aa: CASSVASHTGELFF

j_call: TRBJ1-1
v_call: TRBV18
d_call: .
clone_size: .
cdr3_nt: TGTGCCAGCTCACCAAGCGTTGGCAGAAGTATGAACACTGAAGCTTTCTTT
cdr3_aa: CASSPSVGRSMNTEAFF

j_call: TRBJ2-1
v_call: TRBV11-3
d_call: TRBD2
clone_size: .
cdr3_nt: TGTGCCAGCACCTTCTCGCGGGGGGTCTACAATGAGCAGTTCTTC
cdr3_aa: CASTFSRGVYNEQFF

j_call: TRBJ2-3
v_call: TRBV24-1
d_call: TRBD2
clone_size: .
cdr3_nt: TGTGCCACCAGTGACCCCGGGACTAGCGACACAGATACGCAGTATTTT
cdr3_aa: CATSDPGTSDTDTQYF

j_call: TRBJ1-6
v_call: TRBV5-1
d_call: .
clone_size: .
cdr3_nt: TGCGCCAGCAGCACAGGGCTACCTGGGAATTCACCCCTCCACTTT
cdr3_aa: CASSTGLPGNSPLHF

j_call: TRBJ1-3
v_call: TRBV9
d_call: .
clone_size: .
cdr3_nt: TGTGCCAGCAGCGTTACATACTCTGGAAACACCATATATTTT
cdr3_aa: CASSVTYSGNTIYF